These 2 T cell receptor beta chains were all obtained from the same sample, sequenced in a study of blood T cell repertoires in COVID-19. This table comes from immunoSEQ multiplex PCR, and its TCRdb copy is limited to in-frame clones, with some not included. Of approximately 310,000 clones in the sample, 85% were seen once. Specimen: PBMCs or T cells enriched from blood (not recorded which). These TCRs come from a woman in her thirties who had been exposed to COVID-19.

This CDR3 is CASSSLQGKNTEAFF. CDR3 DNA sequence: TGTGCCAGCAGCTCCCTCCAGGGTAAGAACACTGAAGCTTTCTTT. The chain is built from TRBV11-2 and TRBJ1-1; the D gene is possibly TRBD1 (5 bases). V was shortened by 4 bases and J by 1 base, with 13 bases between the two germline ends. From germline, CDR1 is SGHAT and CDR2 FQNNGV. This CDR3 region has 15 residues.

CDR3 in amino acids: CASLNSLRTEAFF. The CDR3 DNA is TGTGCCAGCTTAAATAGTCTGCGTACTGAAGCTTTCTTT. This chain connects TRBV28 to TRBJ1-1; no clear D gene. The germline gives CDR1 MDHEN, CDR2 SYDVKM. V shed 8 bases and J shed 5 bases, with 15 bases lying between them. The CDR3 loop spans 13 amino acids.